This TCR beta chain was captured by sequencing in a study of OX40 agonist ivuxolimab in advanced cancers. Across the study: Two patients with cutaneous melanoma and one with hepatocellular carcinoma, three in total, showed partial responses.

Notes on the study in general: In the expanded peripheral T cells, antigen specificity was never determined.

This CDR3 contains 16 residues. CDR1 is GTSNPN, CDR2 SVGIG, per germline (reference sequence). Points on this clone: Its specificity is not known.

The method was immunoSEQ multiplex PCR; TCRdb's version includes in-frame clones alone and lacks a portion of them. The sample includes roughly 64,000 clones, 84% of them seen just once. The rearrangement uses TRBV30 and TRBJ2-1, with 9 positions matching TRBD2. The source material was CD4+ or CD8+ T cells sorted from blood, sampled in a trial of the OX40 agonist ivuxolimab. The TCR sequence derives from an adult with an advanced solid tumor such as melanoma, head and neck, liver or kidney cancer. CDR3 nucleotide sequence: TGTGCGCTGGGGGGGTCTAGCGGGATTTCCTACAATGAGCAGTTCTTC. Translating gives CALGGSSGISYNEQFF. Full variable domain (missing parts from reference TRBV30 and TRBJ2-1): SQTIHQWPATLVQPVGSPLSLECTVEGTSNPNLYWYRQAAGRGLQLLFYSVGIGQISSEVPQNLSASRPQDRQFILSSKKLLLSDSGFYLCALGGSSGISYNEQFFGPGTRLTVL.